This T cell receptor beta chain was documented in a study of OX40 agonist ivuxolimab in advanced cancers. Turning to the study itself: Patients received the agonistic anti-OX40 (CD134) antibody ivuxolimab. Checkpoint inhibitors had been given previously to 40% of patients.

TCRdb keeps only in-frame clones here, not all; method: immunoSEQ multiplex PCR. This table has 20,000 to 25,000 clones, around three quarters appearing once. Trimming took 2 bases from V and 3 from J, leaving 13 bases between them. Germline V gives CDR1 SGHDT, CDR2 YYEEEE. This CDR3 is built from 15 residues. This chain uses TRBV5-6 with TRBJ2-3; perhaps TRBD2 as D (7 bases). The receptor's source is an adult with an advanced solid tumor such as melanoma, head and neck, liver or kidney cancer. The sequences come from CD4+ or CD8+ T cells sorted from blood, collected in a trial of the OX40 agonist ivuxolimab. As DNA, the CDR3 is TGTGCCAGCAGCTTAAGGGGGGGCGGGACAGATACGCAGTATTTT. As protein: CASSLRGGGTDTQYF. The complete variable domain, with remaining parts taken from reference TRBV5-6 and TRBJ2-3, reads DAGVTQSPTHLIKTRGQQVTLRCSPKSGHDTVSWYQQALGQGPQFIFQYYEEEERQRGNFPDRFSGHQFPNYSSELNVNALLLGDSALYLCASSLRGGGTDTQYFGPGTRLTVL.